This section outlines one T cell receptor (beta chain) sequence together with its context. CDR1 and CDR2 (germline): LNHDA, SQIVND (reference sequence). Trimming took 4 bases from V and 6 from J; bases not matched to a gene: 9. CDR3 length equals 15 residues. These data come from a study of control samples from healthy donors and cancer patients. TCRdb's table, derived via immunoSEQ multiplex PCR, lists solely in-frame clones and lacks some. The sample carries 48,000 or so clones, about 94% recorded once. The sequenced sample consisted of PBMCs. The TCR was taken from a woman in her forties or fifties with head and neck cancer. This sequence joins TRBV19 and TRBJ2-1; 7 bases line up with TRBD1. Here the CDR3 DNA reads TGTGCCAGTAGTAGGACAGGTATAGGGGTCAATGAGCAGTTCTTC. This translates into CASSRTGIGVNEQFF.